These T cell receptor beta chains were read from a single sample in a study of PD-1 blockade in classical Hodgkin lymphoma. TCRdb's table, derived via immunoSEQ multiplex PCR, lists solely in-frame clones and lacks some. The sample lists roughly 7,200 clones, approximately 80% occurring once. The sample consisted of CD4+ T cells from blood, taken at baseline. The receptors derive from a human donor with classical Hodgkin lymphoma. The CDR3 runs from the conserved cysteine through the conserved F or W. The order of the fields is D gene, J gene, clone size, V gene, CDR3 DNA, CDR3 protein. D genes are given only for firm matches. Rows give clone size only sometimes, using once, few, many, or a class for an expanded clone.

.,TRBJ2-1,.,TRBV9,TGTGCCAGCAGCGTAGCTGCGTTTAAAGGCTCCTACAATGAGCAGTTCTTC,CASSVAAFKGSYNEQFF
TRBD2,TRBJ2-7,once,TRBV18,TGTGCCAGCTCACTTCGAAGACTAGCGGGTGACGAGCAGTACTTC,CASSLRRLAGDEQYF
.,TRBJ2-1,.,TRBV19,TGTGCCAGTAGTCACAACGCGGGGCCTCCCCCTGAGCAGTTCTTC,CASSHNAGPPPEQFF
.,TRBJ1-3,.,TRBV19,TGTGCCAGTAGTAAGGACCCATCCCGACGAAACACCATATATTTT,CASSKDPSRRNTIYF
.,TRBJ2-5,.,TRBV12-5,TGTGCTAGTGGTTTGGCGCGGAGAAAAGAGACCCAGTACTTC,CASGLARRKETQYF
.,TRBJ2-4,.,TRBV7-2,TGTGCCAGCAGCTTAGAAAACATTCAGTACTTC,CASSLENIQYF
TRBD1,TRBJ2-1,once,TRBV2,TGTGCCAGCAGTCGGGACAGGGGGCAGGATGAGCAGTTCTTC,CASSRDRGQDEQFF
.,TRBJ2-5,.,TRBV9,TGTGCCAGCAGCGTAGGGCCGGCGATGCACCAAGAGACCCAGTACTTC,CASSVGPAMHQETQYF
.,TRBJ2-7,.,TRBV9,TGTGCCAGCAGCCCCGGGTTTTTCGAGCAGTACTTC,CASSPGFFEQYF
.,TRBJ2-7,.,TRBV23-1,TGCGCCAGCAGTCGCTTGCGTCTTAGTACATACGAGCAGTACTTC,CASSRLRLSTYEQYF
.,TRBJ1-1,.,TRBV4-2,TGTGCCAGCAGCCAAGTTGGGGGGAACACTGAAGCTTTCTTT,CASSQVGGNTEAFF
.,TRBJ2-5,.,TRBV14,TGTGCCAGCAGCCAAAGTCGAGAGACCCAGTACTTC,CASSQSRETQYF
.,TRBJ1-1,few,TRBV10-1,TGCGCCAGCAGTCCTGGAGAGGCTGAAGCTTTCTTT,CASSPGEAEAFF
.,TRBJ1-5,.,TRBV19,TGTGCCAGTAGTATAGAACAGGCTGGTCAGCCCCAGCATTTT,CASSIEQAGQPQHF